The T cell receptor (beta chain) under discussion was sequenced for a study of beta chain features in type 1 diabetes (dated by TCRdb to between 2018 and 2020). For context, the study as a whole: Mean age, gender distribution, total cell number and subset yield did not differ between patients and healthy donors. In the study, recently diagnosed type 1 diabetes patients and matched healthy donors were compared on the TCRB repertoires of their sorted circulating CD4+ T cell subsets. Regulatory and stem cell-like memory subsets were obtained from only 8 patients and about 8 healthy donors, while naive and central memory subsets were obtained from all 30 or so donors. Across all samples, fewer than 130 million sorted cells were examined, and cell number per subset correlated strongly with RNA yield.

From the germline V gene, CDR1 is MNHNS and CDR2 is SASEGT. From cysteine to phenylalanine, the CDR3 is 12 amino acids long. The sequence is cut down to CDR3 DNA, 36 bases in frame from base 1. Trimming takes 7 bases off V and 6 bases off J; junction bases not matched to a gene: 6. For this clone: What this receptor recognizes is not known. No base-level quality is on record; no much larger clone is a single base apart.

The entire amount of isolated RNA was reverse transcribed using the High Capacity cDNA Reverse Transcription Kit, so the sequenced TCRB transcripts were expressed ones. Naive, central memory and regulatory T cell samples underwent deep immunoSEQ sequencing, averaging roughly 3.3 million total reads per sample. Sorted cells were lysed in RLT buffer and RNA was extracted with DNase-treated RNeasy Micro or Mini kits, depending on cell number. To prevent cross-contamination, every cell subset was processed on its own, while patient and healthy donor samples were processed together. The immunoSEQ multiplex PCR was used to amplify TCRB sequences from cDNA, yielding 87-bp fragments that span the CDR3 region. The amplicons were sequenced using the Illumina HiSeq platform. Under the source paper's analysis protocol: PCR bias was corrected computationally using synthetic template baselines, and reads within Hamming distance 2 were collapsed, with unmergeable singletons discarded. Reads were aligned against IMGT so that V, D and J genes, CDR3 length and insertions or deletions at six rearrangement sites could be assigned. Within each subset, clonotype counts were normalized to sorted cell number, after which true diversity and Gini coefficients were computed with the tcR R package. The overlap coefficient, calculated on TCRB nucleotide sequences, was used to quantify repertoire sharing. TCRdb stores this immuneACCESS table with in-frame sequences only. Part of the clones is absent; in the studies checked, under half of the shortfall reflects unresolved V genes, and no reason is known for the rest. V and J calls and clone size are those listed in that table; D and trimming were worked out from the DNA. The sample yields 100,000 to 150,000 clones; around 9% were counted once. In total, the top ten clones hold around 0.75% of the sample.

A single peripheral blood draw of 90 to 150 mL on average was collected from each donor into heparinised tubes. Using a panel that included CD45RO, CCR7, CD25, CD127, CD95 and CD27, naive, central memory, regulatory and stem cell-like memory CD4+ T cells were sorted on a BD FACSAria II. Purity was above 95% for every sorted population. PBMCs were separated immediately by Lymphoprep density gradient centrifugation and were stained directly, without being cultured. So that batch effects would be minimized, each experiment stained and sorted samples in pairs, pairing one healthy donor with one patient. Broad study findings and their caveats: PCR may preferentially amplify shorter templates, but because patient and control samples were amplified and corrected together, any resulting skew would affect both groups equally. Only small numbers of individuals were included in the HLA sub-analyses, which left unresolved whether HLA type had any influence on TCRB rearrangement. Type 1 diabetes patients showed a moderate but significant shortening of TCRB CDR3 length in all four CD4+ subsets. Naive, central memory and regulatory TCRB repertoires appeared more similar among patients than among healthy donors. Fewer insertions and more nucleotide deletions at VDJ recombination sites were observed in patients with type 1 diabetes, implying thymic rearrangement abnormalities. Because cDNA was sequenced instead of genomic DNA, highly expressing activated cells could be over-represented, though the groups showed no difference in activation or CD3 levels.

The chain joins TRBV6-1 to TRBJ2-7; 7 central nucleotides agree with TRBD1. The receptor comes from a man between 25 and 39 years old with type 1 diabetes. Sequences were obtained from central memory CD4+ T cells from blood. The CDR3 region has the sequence CASTMTGTEQYF. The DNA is TGTGCCAGCACAATGACAGGGACCGAGCAGTACTTC.